This note documents a single TCR beta chain sequence. Its antigen has not been determined. No base-level quality is on record; no much larger clone is a single base apart. Healthy HIV-negative adults with no recently reported acute infections or vaccinations were included as donors. Only Caucasian adults living in Nashville, Tennessee, USA were represented among the donors. Magnetic negative selection was used to enrich CD4+ T cells, after which naive cells were positively selected on CD45RA and the negative fraction became the memory subset. Blood was collected by leukapheresis, and PBMCs were isolated by Ficoll-Histopaque density gradient centrifugation and then cryopreserved in liquid nitrogen vapor phase. Purity and quantity of every magnetically sorted T cell population were checked by analytical flow cytometry. Genomic DNA was isolated from each sorted fraction and quantified by UV absorbance on a Nanodrop 2000c.

Using the deep immunoSEQ assay, TCR CDR3 regions were amplified from genomic DNA by multiplex PCR. Genomic DNA extracted from each cell subset was distributed evenly over all wells of several immunoSEQ 96-well plates, and each plate served as one replicate. For sorted subsets, each replicate PCR was loaded with about 0.2 ug genomic DNA, equivalent to 30,000 or so T cell genomes. The purified libraries were quantified using a Qubit 3.0 fluorometer, sized with a Bioanalyzer 2100, and then quantified again using the KAPA Library Quantification kit. Every immunoSEQ 96-well plate was sequenced on a dedicated single-read 150-cycle Illumina NextSeq 550 flow cell. The paper's processing steps were these. Because the immunoSEQ output held only junctional sequences and lacked quality scores, the filtering could not match the filtering applied to full-length reads. To assign V/J genes and CDR3, sequences were annotated against IMGT germline references using PyIR, a Python wrapper for IgBLAST v1.9. Reads were filtered out if the reads had weak V/J assignments (E-value above 1e-6), no CDR3, stop codons, out-of-frame junctions, or ambiguous translated residues. V3J clonotypes were defined as sequences sharing an identical inferred V gene, J gene, and CDR3 amino acid sequence. To compute the percentage overlap between repertoires, the number of shared unique clonotypes was divided by the size of the smaller repertoire. Richness of each repertoire was evaluated using RTK rarefaction, the Chao1 estimator, and Recon v2.1 estimates of unobserved clonotypes. Generation probabilities were computed with OLGA for all TCRbeta clonotypes obtained by the gDNA method from several donors. TCRdb retrieved this table from immuneACCESS and kept in-frame rearrangements only. Not all clones are present; in checked studies, unresolved V genes account for under half, and no reason is known for the remainder. For V, J and clone size, that table is used; D and trimming come from the DNA. The sample profile shows 600,000 to 750,000 clones; around 72% of them were found once. The ten most abundant clones make up 1.8% of the sample.

This entry comes from a study of shared clonotypes between healthy human individuals (dated by TCRdb to 2020 to 2021). Turning to the overall study: Two women and three men aged 18 to 49 years were included in the cohort. For each donor, CD4 naive and CD4 memory were each given three plates, CD8 naive was given two plates, and CD8 memory was given one plate. The study deeply sequenced blood TCR repertoires of several healthy adults to estimate repertoire size and the extent of clonotype sharing between individuals. To increase sequencing depth and limit assay-specific biases, TCR repertoire library preparation and sequencing were carried out by different laboratories using diverse techniques. Leukapheresis yielded between about 0.85 and 9.5 billion PBMCs per donor. The paper as a whole reports these results and caveats: The genetic and exposure-history diversity represented was limited by the small number of donors. Incomplete sequencing was indicated by rarefaction of sorted-subset datasets, despite the large sequencing depth. Pairwise subsampling indicated that sequencing depth was expected to affect the degree of clonotype sharing among donors. When several donors were compared, the shared fraction of clonotypes was about 5% for naive CD4, about 4% for naive CD8, 2.3% for memory CD4, and less than 0.45% for memory CD8. Compared with non-shared clonotypes, clonotypes shared by all four sorted-subset donors had higher generation probabilities. Naive subsets generally had larger estimated clonotype richness than memory subsets. Sampling was restricted to blood, and TCR repertoires in tissues likely differ from the TCR repertoires found in blood.

Deletion took 3 bases off V and 6 bases off J, with a span of 15 bases between the germline ends. CDR1 and CDR2 are drawn from the germline V gene (reference sequence): LNHDA, SQIVND. The CDR3 starts with the cysteine, ends with the phenylalanine, and has 15 residues. The entry retains the CDR3 DNA only, 45 bases that are in frame from base 1. This sequence originates from a woman in her twenties or thirties in good health. The chain employs TRBV19 and TRBJ1-5, with a tentative D gene TRBD1 over 5 matching bases. The sample was memory CD4+ T cells sorted from blood. The label giving this sample's cell subset or site can be read as: CD45RA-negative fraction. The CDR3 corresponds to CASSMSGGGSQPQHF. In nucleotides, the sequence is TGTGCCAGTAGTATGTCCGGGGGTGGATCTCAGCCCCAGCATTTT.